The entry that follows covers one T cell receptor (beta chain) sequence. Its specificity is unknown. The germline V gene has CDR1 MGHRA and CDR2 YSYEKL. This CDR3 has 15 residues. V shed 4 bases and J 5 bases; nucleotides not matched to a gene: 10. The data derive from a study of cytomegalovirus exposure and HLA in healthy donors. Overall study findings and caveats: Among TCR sequences, most were rare, though some public TCRs appeared in many donors. Published work reported that the classifier diagnosed cytomegalovirus status with high specificity and sensitivity.

Sequenced by immunoSEQ multiplex PCR; TCRdb stores in-frame clones only, minus some. The sample holds fewer than 300,000 clones, roughly 90% seen once. The TCR was taken from a woman in her late teens or twenties in good health and CMV-seronegative. Sequencing was done on a sample of PBMCs. This chain connects TRBV4-1 to TRBJ1-1; TRBD1 agrees at 7 bases. The CDR3 spells CASSPRDRAGTEAFF. CDR3 in DNA: TGCGCCAGCAGCCCTAGAGACAGGGCTGGTACTGAAGCTTTCTTT.